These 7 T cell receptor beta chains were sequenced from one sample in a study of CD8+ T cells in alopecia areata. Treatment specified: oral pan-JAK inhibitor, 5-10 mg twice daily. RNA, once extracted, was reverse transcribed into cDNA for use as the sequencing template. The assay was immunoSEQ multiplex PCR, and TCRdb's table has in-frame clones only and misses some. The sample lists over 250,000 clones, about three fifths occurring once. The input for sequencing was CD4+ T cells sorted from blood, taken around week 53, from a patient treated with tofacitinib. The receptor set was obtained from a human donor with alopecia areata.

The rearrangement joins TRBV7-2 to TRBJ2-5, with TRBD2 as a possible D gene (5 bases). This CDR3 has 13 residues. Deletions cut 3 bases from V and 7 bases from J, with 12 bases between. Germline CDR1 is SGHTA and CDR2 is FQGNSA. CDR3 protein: CASSLAGPGTQYF. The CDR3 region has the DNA TGTGCCAGCAGCTTGGCGGGTCCGGGGACCCAGTACTTC.

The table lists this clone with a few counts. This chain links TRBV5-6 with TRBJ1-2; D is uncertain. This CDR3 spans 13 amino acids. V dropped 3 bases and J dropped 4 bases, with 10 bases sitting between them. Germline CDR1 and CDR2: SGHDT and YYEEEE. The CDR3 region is CASSSGVFYGYTF. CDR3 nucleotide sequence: TGTGCCAGCAGCTCGGGAGTTTTCTATGGCTACACCTTC.

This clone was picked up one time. Here the CDR3 reads CASSPWTDNEETQYF. The CDR3 coding sequence is TGTGCCAGCTCACCTTGGACCGACAACGAAGAGACCCAGTACTTC. V usage is TRBV18 and J usage is TRBJ2-5; D is unclear. Germline V gene sequence: CDR1 KGHSH, CDR2 LQKENI. CDR3 length equals 15 residues. Trimming removed 3 bases at V and 3 bases at J, with 14 bases between.

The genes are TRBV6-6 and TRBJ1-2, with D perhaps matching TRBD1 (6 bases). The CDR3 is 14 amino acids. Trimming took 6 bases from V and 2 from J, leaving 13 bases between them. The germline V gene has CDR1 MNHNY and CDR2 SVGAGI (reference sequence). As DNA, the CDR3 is TGTGCCAGCAGCAAAGGACAGAGCAACTATGGCTACACCTTC. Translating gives CASSKGQSNYGYTF.

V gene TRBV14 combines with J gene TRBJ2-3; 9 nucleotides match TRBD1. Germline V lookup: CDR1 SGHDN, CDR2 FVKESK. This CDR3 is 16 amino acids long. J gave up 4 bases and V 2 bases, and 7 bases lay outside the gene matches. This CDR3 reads CASSQLPGQGADTQYF. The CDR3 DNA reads TGTGCCAGCAGCCAATTACCGGGACAGGGTGCAGATACGCAGTATTTT.

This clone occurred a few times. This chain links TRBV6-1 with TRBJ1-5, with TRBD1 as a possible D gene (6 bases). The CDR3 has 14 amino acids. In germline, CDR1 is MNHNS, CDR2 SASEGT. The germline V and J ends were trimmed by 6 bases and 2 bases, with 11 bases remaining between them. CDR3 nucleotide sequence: TGTGCCAGCAGCAACAGGGTCGGCAATCAGCCCCAGCATTTT. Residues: CASSNRVGNQPQHF.

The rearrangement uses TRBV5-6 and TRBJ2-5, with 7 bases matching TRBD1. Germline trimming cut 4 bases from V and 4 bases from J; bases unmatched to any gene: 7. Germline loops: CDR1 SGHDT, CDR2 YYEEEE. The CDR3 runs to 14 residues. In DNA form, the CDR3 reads TGTGCCAGCAGCCTGACAGGGTTCGGAGAGACCCAGTACTTC. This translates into CASSLTGFGETQYF. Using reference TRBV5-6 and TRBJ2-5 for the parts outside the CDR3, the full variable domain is DAGVTQSPTHLIKTRGQQVTLRCSPKSGHDTVSWYQQALGQGPQFIFQYYEEEERQRGNFPDRFSGHQFPNYSSELNVNALLLGDSALYLCASSLTGFGETQYFGPGTRLLVL.